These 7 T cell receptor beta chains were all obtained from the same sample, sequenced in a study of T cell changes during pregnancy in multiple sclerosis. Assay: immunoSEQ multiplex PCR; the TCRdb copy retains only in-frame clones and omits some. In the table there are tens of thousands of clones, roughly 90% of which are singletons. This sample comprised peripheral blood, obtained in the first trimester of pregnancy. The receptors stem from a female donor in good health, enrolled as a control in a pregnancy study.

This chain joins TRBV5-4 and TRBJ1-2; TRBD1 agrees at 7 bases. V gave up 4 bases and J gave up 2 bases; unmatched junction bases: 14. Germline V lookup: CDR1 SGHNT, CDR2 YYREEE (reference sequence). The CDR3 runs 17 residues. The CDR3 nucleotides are TGTGCCAGCAGCCCTTCCCTAAAGGGGGCCTCAAACTATGGCTACACCTTC. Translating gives CASSPSLKGASNYGYTF.

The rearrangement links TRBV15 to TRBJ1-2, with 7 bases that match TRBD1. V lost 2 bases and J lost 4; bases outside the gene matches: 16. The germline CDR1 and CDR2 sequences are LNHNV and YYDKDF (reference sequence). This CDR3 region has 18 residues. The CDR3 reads CATSRTTGTISRAYGYTF. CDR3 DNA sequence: TGTGCCACCAGCAGAACGACAGGGACAATAAGTAGGGCCTATGGCTACACCTTC.

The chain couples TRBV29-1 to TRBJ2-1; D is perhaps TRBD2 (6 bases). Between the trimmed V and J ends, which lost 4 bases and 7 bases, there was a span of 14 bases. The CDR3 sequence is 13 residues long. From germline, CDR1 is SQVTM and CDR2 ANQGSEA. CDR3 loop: CSVGATRGNEQFF. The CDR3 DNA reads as TGCAGCGTTGGAGCGACACGGGGGAATGAGCAGTTCTTC.

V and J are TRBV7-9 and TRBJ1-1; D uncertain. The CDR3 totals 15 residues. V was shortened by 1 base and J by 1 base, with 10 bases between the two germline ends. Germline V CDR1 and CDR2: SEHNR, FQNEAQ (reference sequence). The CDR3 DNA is TGTGCCAGCAGCTTAGTTCTAGGTGCGAACACTGAAGCTTTCTTT. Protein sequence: CASSLVLGANTEAFF.

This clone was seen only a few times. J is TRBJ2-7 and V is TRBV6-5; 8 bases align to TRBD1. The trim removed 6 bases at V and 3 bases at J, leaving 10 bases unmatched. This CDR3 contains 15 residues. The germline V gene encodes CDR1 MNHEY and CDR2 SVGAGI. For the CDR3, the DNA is TGTGCCAGCAGCCCCGCTCGGACAGGGAGCTACGAGCAGTACTTC. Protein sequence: CASSPARTGSYEQYF.

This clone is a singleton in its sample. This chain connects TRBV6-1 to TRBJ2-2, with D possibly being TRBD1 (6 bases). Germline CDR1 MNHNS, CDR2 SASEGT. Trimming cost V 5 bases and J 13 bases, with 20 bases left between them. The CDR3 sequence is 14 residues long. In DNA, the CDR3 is TGTGCCAGCAGTCCTCAACAGGGCTCGTGGGGGCTGTTTTTT. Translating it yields CASSPQQGSWGLFF.

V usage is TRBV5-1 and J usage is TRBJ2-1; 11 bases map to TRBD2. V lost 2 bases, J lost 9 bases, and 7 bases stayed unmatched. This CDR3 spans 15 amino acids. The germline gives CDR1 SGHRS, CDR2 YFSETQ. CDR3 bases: TGCGCCAGCAGCTTAACTAGCGGGGGTCAGGGTGAGCAGTTCTTC. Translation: CASSLTSGGQGEQFF.